A selection of T cell receptor beta chains follows, all from one sample in a study of blood T cell repertoires in COVID-19. Generated by immunoSEQ multiplex PCR, the TCRdb table keeps only in-frame clones and is missing some. This table holds fewer than 250,000 clones, 84% found once. The sample taken for sequencing was peripheral blood. Receptor source: a man aged 50-60 years with acute or convalescent COVID-19. Both conserved end residues are part of each CDR3. The order of the fields is CDR3 length, V gene, J gene, clone size, D gene, CDR3 DNA, CDR3 protein. D genes are given only for firm matches. Clone size appears in some rows only: once, few, many, or a class for an expanded clone.

12	TRBV29-1	TRBJ1-1	-	-	TGCAGCGTCGTCACAGGTGGCACTGAAGCTTTCTTT	CSVVTGGTEAFF
15	TRBV10-3	TRBJ2-3	-	TRBD2	TGTGCCATCAGTGAGAGGACTAGCGCGGAGCTTACGCAGTATTTT	CAISERTSAELTQYF
14	TRBV6-5	TRBJ1-4	-	-	TGTGCCAGCAGTTACACAGGTCGGAATGAAAAACTGTTTTTT	CASSYTGRNEKLFF
16	TRBV9	TRBJ2-5	-	-	TGTGCCAGCAGCGTAGAGGGCGGGGACCTCCAAGAGACCCAGTACTTC	CASSVEGGDLQETQYF
17	TRBV5-3	TRBJ2-7	few	TRBD2	TGTGCCAGAAGCCCGGGGGGACTAGCGGGAGACATTGGCGAGCAGTACTTC	CARSPGGLAGDIGEQYF
15	TRBV18	TRBJ1-4	-	-	TGTGCCAGCTCACCACTGACAGCAAGGGAAGAAAAACTGTTTTTT	CASSPLTAREEKLFF
11	TRBV5-6	TRBJ2-4	-	-	TGTGCCAGCAGCTTGTCTCACATTCAGTACTTC	CASSLSHIQYF
16	TRBV5-1	TRBJ2-1	-	TRBD1	TGCGCCAGCAACCGACTGGGACAGGGCTCCTACAATGAGCAGTTCTTC	CASNRLGQGSYNEQFF
13	TRBV30	TRBJ1-2	-	-	TGTGCCTGGAGTACCTCCGGCAGGGCGGGCTACACCTTC	CAWSTSGRAGYTF
13	TRBV7-6	TRBJ1-1	-	TRBD1	TGTGCCAGCAGCCGAACAGGGGGCGGGGAAGCTTTCTTT	CASSRTGGGEAFF
15	TRBV15	TRBJ1-2	-	TRBD1	TGTGCCACCAGCAGAGATCGACAGGGGGGTTATGGCTACACCTTC	CATSRDRQGGYGYTF
13	TRBV30	TRBJ2-7	-	TRBD1	TGTGCCTGGGAAGGACAGGGGGCTTACGAGCAGTACTTC	CAWEGQGAYEQYF
15	TRBV5-1	TRBJ2-7	-	-	TGCGCCAGCAGCCCTGGACCTACTAGTACCTACGAGCAGTACTTC	CASSPGPTSTYEQYF
12	TRBV19	TRBJ2-2	-	TRBD1	TGTGCCAGCCGACAGGGGGCCGGGGAGCTGTTTTTT	CASRQGAGELFF
16	TRBV11-2	TRBJ1-5	-	TRBD1	TGTGCCAGCAGCGCCGGGACAGGGAATAGCAATCAGCCCCAGCATTTT	CASSAGTGNSNQPQHF
14	TRBV6-5	TRBJ2-7	-	-	TGTGCCAGCAGACCGGGACAAAGCTCCTACGAGCAGTACTTC	CASRPGQSSYEQYF
17	TRBV3-1/TRBV3-2	TRBJ1-6	-	-	TGTGCCAGCAGCGTTCAGGGAACAGGGACCTATAATTCACCCCTCCACTTT	CASSVQGTGTYNSPLHF
15	TRBV5-1	TRBJ2-1	-	TRBD2	TGCGCCAGCAGCCCTAGCGGGGGGGGAGACAATGAGCAGTTCTTC	CASSPSGGGDNEQFF
16	TRBV24-1	TRBJ1-5	-	-	TGTGCCACCAGCGACGGGCAGGGCAGAAGCAATCAGCCCCAGCATTTT	CATSDGQGRSNQPQHF
12	TRBV7-8	TRBJ2-7	few	-	TGTGCCAGCAGCTTGATACTAGCCGAGCAGTACTTC	CASSLILAEQYF
16	TRBV10-3	TRBJ2-5	-	-	TGTGCCATCAGTATGGAGGGAGCTCGTGGGGGAGAGACCCAGTACTTC	CAISMEGARGGETQYF
12	TRBV6-5	TRBJ1-2	-	-	TGTGCCAGCAGTTACGGGCGCTATGGCTACACCTTC	CASSYGRYGYTF
15	TRBV14	TRBJ1-2	-	-	TGTGCCAGCAGCCAAGGGACTCACCCATACTATGGCTACACCTTC	CASSQGTHPYYGYTF
17	TRBV11-2	TRBJ1-1	once	-	TGTGCCAGCAGCTTAGGGGGTAGGGGCCGACCGAACACTGAAGCTTTCTTT	CASSLGGRGRPNTEAFF
13	TRBV2	TRBJ1-6	-	-	TGTGCCAGCAGTCCCCGGGAGGAATCACCCCTCCACTTT	CASSPREESPLHF
12	TRBV9	TRBJ1-2	-	-	TGTGCCAGCAGCGTAGGTTCTCATGGCTACACCTTC	CASSVGSHGYTF
13	TRBV2	TRBJ2-7	-	-	TGTGCCAGCAGGGCCAGCCAGGAATACGAGCAGTACTTC	CASRASQEYEQYF
15	TRBV6-5	TRBJ2-5	-	-	TGTGCCAGCTCGGAGGGACCACAGAGGGCAGAGACCCAGTACTTC	CASSEGPQRAETQYF
15	TRBV19	TRBJ2-2	-	-	TGTGCCAGTAGTGAGAAGCCCGGGGACACCGGGGAGCTGTTTTTT	CASSEKPGDTGELFF
12	TRBV30	TRBJ1-2	-	TRBD1	TGTGCCTGGGGACAGGGGGCGGGGGGCTACACCTTC	CAWGQGAGGYTF
15	TRBV28	TRBJ1-5	-	-	TGTGCCAGCAGTTCCATGACAGGCCCCAATCAGCCCCAGCATTTT	CASSSMTGPNQPQHF
14	TRBV25-1	TRBJ2-3	-	TRBD2	TGTGCCAGCCGCCGGGACTATGACACAGATACGCAGTATTTT	CASRRDYDTDTQYF
13	TRBV19	TRBJ2-5	once	TRBD1	TGTGCCAGTAGTCCGGGACAGCAAGAGACCCAGTACTTC	CASSPGQQETQYF
14	TRBV6-5	TRBJ1-2	-	-	TGTGCCAGCAGTTACTTCAGGGGAATTGATGGCTACACCTTC	CASSYFRGIDGYTF
16	TRBV29-1	TRBJ1-3	-	-	TGCAGCGTTGAAGGTGCTTGGCCAGGTGCTGGAAACACCATATATTTT	CSVEGAWPGAGNTIYF
17	TRBV30	TRBJ1-4	-	TRBD1	TGTGCCTGGAGTGTAGGGACAGGGGGACTCTACAATGAAAAACTGTTTTTT	CAWSVGTGGLYNEKLFF
14	TRBV12-5	TRBJ1-1	-	TRBD1	TGTGCTAGTGGTACCGGACAGGGTCACACTGAAGCTTTCTTT	CASGTGQGHTEAFF
12	TRBV28	TRBJ2-7	-	-	TGTGCCAGCAGTTTAGACAGGAAGAAGCAGTACTTC	CASSLDRKKQYF
14	TRBV19	TRBJ2-3	-	TRBD2	TGTGCCAGTAGCACGTCGGGGGGGACAGATACGCAGTATTTT	CASSTSGGTDTQYF
15	TRBV7-3	TRBJ1-1	-	-	TGTGCCAGCAGCTTAATGGTCAGGGAGGGCACTGAAGCTTTCTTT	CASSLMVREGTEAFF
17	TRBV9	TRBJ2-1	-	TRBD2	TGTGCCAGCAGCCCCAAGGGGACTAGCGGGGGTTACAATGAGCAGTTCTTC	CASSPKGTSGGYNEQFF
14	TRBV2	TRBJ2-3	-	-	TGTGCCAGCAGTGGTCCAGGTATCACAGATACGCAGTATTTT	CASSGPGITDTQYF
13	TRBV19	TRBJ1-2	few	TRBD1	TGTGCCAGTAACCCATCCAGGGGGGCCGGCTACACCTTC	CASNPSRGAGYTF
13	TRBV27	TRBJ1-2	-	-	TGTGCCAGCAAGGTAGAGGGTACCTATGGCTACACCTTC	CASKVEGTYGYTF
15	TRBV9	TRBJ2-1	-	TRBD1	TGTGCCAGCAGCGTAGTTGGGGACAGGGAAAATGAGCAGTTCTTC	CASSVVGDRENEQFF
14	TRBV30	TRBJ2-7	-	-	TGTGCCTGGAGTGTATACAGGAAGAGCTACGAGCAGTACTTC	CAWSVYRKSYEQYF
14	TRBV18	TRBJ2-3	-	TRBD1	TGTGCCAGCTCACCACTAACAGGGGAAGATACGCAGTATTTT	CASSPLTGEDTQYF
16	TRBV10-1	TRBJ2-7	-	-	TGCGCCAGCAGTGACCCATCGCGTGGAGCGTCCTACGAGCAGTACTTC	CASSDPSRGASYEQYF
15	TRBV19	TRBJ2-1	-	TRBD2	TGTGCCAGTAGTATCGGACTAGCGGACTACAATGAGCAGTTCTTC	CASSIGLADYNEQFF
14	TRBV2	TRBJ2-3	-	TRBD1	TGTGCCAGCAGTGAAGGGGGACAGGGATACCCGCAGTATTTT	CASSEGGQGYPQYF
14	TRBV6-5	TRBJ2-7	once	-	TGTGCCAGCACCAGGGGAACCGGGGCTTCCGAGCAGTACTTC	CASTRGTGASEQYF
17	TRBV28	TRBJ1-5	-	-	TGTGCCAGCAGTCGGAACAAAGGGGGGGGCGGCAATCAGCCCCAGCATTTT	CASSRNKGGGGNQPQHF
13	TRBV9	TRBJ2-2	-	-	TGTGCCAGCAGTTCTCGGTCGATCGGGGAGCTGTTTTTT	CASSSRSIGELFF
14	TRBV2	TRBJ2-7	-	TRBD2	TGTGCCAGCAAGGTTGCAACTAGCGCGTACGAGCAGTACTTC	CASKVATSAYEQYF
17	TRBV6-4	TRBJ2-1	-	TRBD2	TGTGCCAGCAGTGACTCGACTAGCGGAAGCTCCTACAATGAGCAGTTCTTC	CASSDSTSGSSYNEQFF